This T cell receptor beta chain was documented in a study of CD8 T cells in ankylosing spondylitis (dated by TCRdb to 2016 to 2017). Looking at the study overall: T cell receptor beta repertoires were profiled in healthy donors and ankylosing spondylitis patients so that disease-linked TCR variants could be found. The full study cohort comprised about 24 ankylosing spondylitis patients and some 100 healthy donors. Peripheral blood was sampled, and synovial fluid was also collected from ankylosing spondylitis patients. Results the study describes overall, beyond this receptor: The disease-linked clones had a CD8+ phenotype and were found at relatively low frequencies in peripheral blood. Significant enrichment of the disease-linked clones was reported in matched synovial fluid samples from ankylosing spondylitis patients. Blood from ankylosing spondylitis patients appeared to be characterized by a TCR beta motif made up of several highly homologous amino acid variants. Some motif variants had previously been reported in the synovial fluid and blood of reactive arthritis patients, which suggests shared mechanisms of disease initiation.

The CDR3 runs 13 residues from the cysteine to the phenylalanine. Solely the CDR3 DNA is kept, with 39 bases framed from the first base. CDR1 and CDR2, looked up from the germline V gene, are SGHRS and YFSETQ. V is clipped by 3 bases and J by 5 bases, and the sequence between their germline boundaries is 10 bases long. With regard to this clonotype: The target of this receptor is not known. It has no much larger one-base neighbor in the sample; base qualities were not kept.

The sequencer listed for this sample is Illumina HiSeq 2500. TCR beta libraries were prepared by quantitative 5'-RACE with molecular barcodes. Concerning the study's data processing: To identify disease-linked TCR variants, a new computational method was used, one built on a probabilistic model of VDJ rearrangement. Clones were called with MiXCR by TCRdb after fastp trimmed the public reads at Q25, and only in-frame beta chains were retained. CDR3 protein duplicates are merged, each entry listing the most common genes and DNA. The V and J calls shown here were made by TCRdb, not taken from the authors' results. This sample has 700,000 or so distinct CDR3 sequences in its table, and over 15% of those were observed once. The ten most abundant clones make up about a fifth of the sample.

Sequencing was carried out using blood, either unsorted or a sorted T cell fraction (not recorded which). The chain joins TRBV5-1 to TRBJ2-3; the D gene remains uncertain. The TCR originated in a male donor with ankylosing spondylitis. The DNA sequence is given as TGCGCCAGCAGCTCCCTGCCAGAAGATACGCAGTATTTT. This translates into CASSSLPEDTQYF.